This TCR beta chain was captured in a study of blood T cell repertoires in COVID-19. As handled by the study authors: Amplification of reference gene primers provided the estimated nucleated cell counts. Some clones are missing from TCRdb's copy, which holds only in-frame ones; the method was immunoSEQ multiplex PCR. The V and J calls and the clone size are those of that table, but D and trimming were determined from the DNA. The table records 60,000 to 65,000 clones, 74% of them present only once. Comments on this clone: The junction departs from the called germline gene at one end, perhaps through a read error.

This CDR3 spans 13 amino acids. Germline lookup yields CDR1 MGHDK and CDR2 SYGVNS. The clonotype originates from an elderly woman with acute or convalescent COVID-19. The specimen sequenced was peripheral blood. This chain connects TRBV25-1 to TRBJ2-5; TRBD2 aligns across 7 bases. Written as DNA, the CDR3 is TGTGCCAGCACCCGGGACTATCAAGGGACCCAGTACTTC. It encodes CASTRDYQGTQYF.